One sample yielded the 9 T cell receptor beta chains listed below, sequenced in a study of T cell responses to AZD1222 COVID-19 vaccine. Assay used: immunoSEQ multiplex PCR; TCRdb lists only in-frame clones, some missing. The sample has some 120,000 clones; about 89% are singletons. The material was peripheral blood, obtained on day 0 of AZD1222 vaccination. These receptors all come from an adult in good health.

The chain combines TRBV21-1 with TRBJ2-1; TRBD2 was called by the table and not checked on the DNA. TRBV21-1 is termed a pseudogene. The CDR3 length is 12 residues. For the CDR3, the DNA is TGTGCCAGCAGCAAAGCGCCCGGGGGGCAGTTCTTC. This sequence encodes CASSKAPGGQFF.

The V call is TRBV9, the J call TRBJ2-1; D is perhaps TRBD1 (5 bases). Per germline, CDR1 SGDLS and CDR2 YYNGEE. V was clipped by 4 bases and J by 5 bases, with 16 bases between them. The CDR3 runs 15 residues. CDR3 bases: TGTGCCAGCAGCCTCCAGGGAATTTTTAACAATGAGCAGTTCTTC. Translation: CASSLQGIFNNEQFF.

The chain carries TRBV11-2 and TRBJ1-2, with a possible D match to TRBD1 (5 bases). This CDR3 comprises 13 residues. From germline, CDR1 is SGHAT and CDR2 FQNNGV. Trimming took off 8 bases at V and 8 bases at J, with 18 bases between the two ends. This CDR3 reads CASGPRRGDGYTF. Written as DNA, the CDR3 is TGTGCCAGCGGACCCCGCCGTGGGGACGGCTACACCTTC.

V and J are TRBV6-6 and TRBJ2-1; maybe TRBD2 (6 bases). The CDR3 contains 16 residues. Trimming took 4 bases from V and 7 from J, leaving 20 bases between them. Germline V gene sequence: CDR1 MNHNY, CDR2 SVGAGI (reference sequence). CDR3 sequence (DNA): TGTGCCAGCAGTTCCCCACTAGCAGCTTTCAGGAATGAGCAGTTCTTC. Its protein is CASSSPLAAFRNEQFF.

A remark on this clone: The junction departs from the called germline gene at one end, perhaps through a read error. The chain carries TRBV6-5 and TRBJ1-1; the D is unclear. The CDR3 consists of 15 residues. CDR1 is MNHEY, CDR2 SVGAGI, per germline. The CDR3 DNA reads as TGTGCCAGCCACGAGGCAGGATCCCCGAACGCTGAAGCTTTCTTT. Encoded protein: CASHEAGSPNAEAFF.

The V gene is TRBV27, the J gene TRBJ2-1, with 7 nucleotides matching TRBD1. V gave up 4 bases and J gave up 0 bases; unmatched junction bases: 3. The CDR3 is 15 residues long. Germline assignment: CDR1 MNHEY and CDR2 SMNVEV (reference sequence). In nucleotides, the CDR3 is TGTGCCAGCAGTTGGGACAGCGGCTCCTACAATGAGCAGTTCTTC. It is translated as CASSWDSGSYNEQFF.

The chain has TRBV29-1 and TRBJ1-4; 9 bases are a match to TRBD1. The germline gives CDR1 SQVTM, CDR2 ANQGSEA. The CDR3 is made up of 14 amino acids. V gave up 4 bases and J gave up 5 bases; unmatched junction bases: 5. CDR3 DNA sequence: TGCAGCGTTGGATGGGACAGGGTGAATGAAAAACTGTTTTTT. Amino acid sequence: CSVGWDRVNEKLFF.

The chain joins TRBV29-1 to TRBJ2-5, with 8 positions matching TRBD1. This CDR3 has 14 amino acids. The germline V gene has CDR1 SQVTM and CDR2 ANQGSEA. Germline trimming cut 7 bases from V and 5 bases from J; bases unmatched to any gene: 12. The CDR3 region is CSDKGQGLGETQYF. CDR3 sequence (DNA): TGCAGCGACAAAGGACAGGGCTTGGGGGAGACCCAGTACTTC.

The rearrangement links TRBV5-4 to TRBJ1-2; D remains ambiguous. The ends were cut back, 0 bases at V and 2 bases at J, with 5 bases in the middle. Germline assignment: CDR1 SGHNT and CDR2 YYREEE (reference sequence). The CDR3 is made up of 13 amino acids. CDR3 amino acids: CASSLGANYGYTF. The CDR3 DNA sequence: TGTGCCAGCAGCTTGGGAGCCAACTATGGCTACACCTTC.